This TCR beta chain was profiled in a study of cytomegalovirus exposure and HLA in healthy donors (dated by TCRdb to between 2016 and 2019). Broadly, across the study: According to an earlier analysis of 587 of the donors, some 180 million T cells yielded roughly 110 million unique TCR beta sequences and about 300 Gb of sequence data. About 300 gigabases of sequencing data and approximately 85 million unique TCR sequences were included in an early release covering 550 to 650 HLA-typed donors. Of the roughly 400 genotyped donors, approximately 83% fell in the genetic ancestry cluster associated with self-reported Caucasian donors. The study was designed to test whether signatures of past pathogen exposure could be identified by cataloging public T cell receptors. The T cell repertoires of 666 subjects were profiled by immunosequencing and related to cytomegalovirus serostatus. Along with the roughly 670-subject first cohort, a separate validation cohort of over a hundred different subjects was used. High-throughput TCR immunosequencing, statistical association of individual TCRs with disease status, and machine learning were combined to predict cytomegalovirus infection status. To study patterns of TCR occurrence, a later analysis re-analyzed previously published TCR beta repertoires from 666 donors and added high-resolution HLA genotyping. Rather than drawing on any new phenotypic data, the later analysis identified candidate immune exposures from TCR beta sequences and the way those sequences occurred across donors. An earlier analysis of some 500 of the donors used high-throughput TCR beta sequencing to judge whether each TCR beta V gene segment behaved as functional or pseudogenic. Donor age, sex, ethnicity and CMV serostatus were collected together with the repertoire data. A later genetic analysis took genome-wide SNP genotypes for about three fifths of the 666 donors and used that subset as a discovery cohort. Every repertoire in the discovery cohort had been generated on one and the same sequencing platform. HLA typing covered class I and class II loci at four-digit resolution. The number of donors typed differed by locus, with about 620-630 for A, B, C, DRB1 and DQB1, 522 for DQA1, about 610 for DPA1, and around 450 for DPB1. A few DR-DQ haplotypes were treated as single units for association and clustering because of strong linkage in the cohort. On average, roughly 250,000 unique TCR beta nucleotide sequences were sequenced per donor among a few hundred genotyped donors of the cohort, with roughly 18% of those sequences being non-productive. Points the paper makes about the study in general: In the study, about 150 TCR beta chains were listed as associated with cytomegalovirus. A later analysis found that most CMV-associated TCR beta chains appeared HLA-restricted, with HLA associations seemingly driven largely by CMV exposure. While some public TCRs were present in many individuals, most TCR sequences turned up only very rarely across donors. Because HLA typing was unavailable for some donors at each locus, only the typed subset was used in association tests. In a later analysis, the rate of TCR association differed among HLA loci, with DRB1 alleles having the most associated TCRs and HLA-C alleles having the fewest. About 17 rarely observed V segments, including chromosome 9 orphons, were excluded from the earlier analysis of 550 to 700 of the donors because counts were too low. Assigning TCR associations to individual alleles was difficult when HLA alleles, especially DR and DQ, strongly co-occurred. Cytomegalovirus status was reported to be diagnosed by the classifier with high specificity and sensitivity in both the original and validation cohorts. According to a later genetic analysis, donors in an Asian-associated ancestry cluster had fewer N-insertions in productive TCRs than the roughly 700-donor mean. Presence/absence analyses assumed roughly uniform sequencing depth across donors, an assumption that may not hold. A later analysis associated 16,951 TCR beta sequences with specific HLA alleles at a false discovery rate of 0.05. A group of highly shared sequence variants was considered likely to be a technical artifact of the sequencing pipeline. In this cohort, only TCR beta chains were sequenced, and detectable features were limited by the absence of alpha or paired-chain data. A later analysis found that HLA-associated TCR beta chains were more clonally expanded and had lower generation probabilities than equally common non-associated chains. CMV serostatus was the only immune exposure information available for the cohort. In an earlier analysis of 450 to 750 of the donors, most TCR beta V segments appeared in productive rearrangements about 87% or about 30% of the time, broadly matching IMGT annotations. In a later genetic analysis, a missense DCLRE1C variant was associated with V-gene and J-gene trimming of TCR beta chains, and the association was replicated in an independent cohort. The authors suggested that the approach could potentially be generalized to other disease states and immunological phenotypes. Linkage disequilibrium might explain the correlated functional status among segregating V segments, but an unknown experimental factor could not be excluded. A further reported finding was that TCR beta sequences accurately predicted the HLA-A and HLA-B alleles for most subjects in the first cohort. In a later analysis, several top co-occurrence clusters were reported to appear linked to parvovirus B19, influenza, CMV and Epstein-Barr virus. The 87-base-pair reads could not distinguish some IMGT-functional V segments, including TRBV6-2 and TRBV6-3, so those segments were excluded. Three of the identified cytomegalovirus-associated TCR beta chains were confirmed in vitro to be specific for cytomegalovirus antigens.

Trimming leaves V shorter by 0 bases and J shorter by 5 bases, with the junction holding 15 bases beyond the gene matches. As encoded in the germline V gene, CDR1 is LGHNA while CDR2 is YNFKEQ. The CDR3 covers 20 residues, taking in both the cysteine and the phenylalanine. Only the CDR3 DNA stays, 60 bases, in frame from base 1. The library came from the immunoSEQ multiplex PCR assay. A mixture of 60 forward primers for TCR Vbeta segments and 13 reverse primers for TCR Jbeta segments was used in the multiplex PCR. The CDR3 region of rearranged TCR beta genes was amplified from genomic DNA by a multiplex PCR assay. Amplified TCR beta libraries were sequenced as 87-base-pair reads on the Illumina HiSeq System. In the authors' own workflow: Across the roughly 600 repertoires, a later analysis counted 78 million or so unique TCR beta chains, roughly 11 million of which were shared by at least two donors. Raw reads were error-corrected and collapsed into unique sequences with a nearest-neighbor algorithm that merged closely related sequences to remove PCR and sequencing errors. To assign V, D and J gene segments, CDR3 sequences were aligned to IMGT reference sequences. For a sequence to be retained, at least a six-nucleotide match to both a V gene segment and a J gene segment was required. Rearrangements were classified as productive when the CDR3 lacked stop codons and remained in frame with V and J, and all other rearrangements were classified as non-productive. Following IMGT convention, CDR3 was defined as the stretch from the second conserved V-encoded cysteine to the conserved J-encoded phenylalanine. The earlier analysis of some 550 of the donors excluded any sequence lacking an unambiguous match to a single V gene segment. In an earlier analysis of approximately 550 of the donors, V segments were called functional above 56.7% productive rearrangements and were called segregating when the between-donor standard deviation exceeded 5%. A statistical classification framework was built to diagnose cytomegalovirus status from the catalog of TCR beta chain sequences. A later analysis assigned V and J genes by comparing TCR nucleotide sequences with IMGT/GENE-DB human TR gene sequences. In a later analysis, CDR3 sequences and most-parsimonious VDJ recombination scenarios were assigned using the TCRdist pipeline. In a later analysis, every TCR beta chain was defined by the combination of its CDR3 amino acid sequence and its V-gene family, and reads without a unique V-gene family were dropped. To address suspected cross-contamination and a sequencing artifact, a later analysis removed a few hundred highly shared, low-generation-probability nucleotide sequences. A later analysis calculated a clonal expansion index for each public chain from normalized within-repertoire ranks of inferred template counts. In a later analysis, generation probabilities were computed using a VDJ recombination model fitted to out-of-frame rearrangements, and the results were checked against IGoR. In a later analysis, TCR-TCR, TCR-HLA and TCR-CMV co-occurrence was scored with hypergeometric tests, and a repertoire-size bias correction was applied to TCR pairs. A later analysis estimated false discovery rates by permuting HLA or CMV assignments 20 times. In a later analysis, co-occurring TCRs were grouped using DBSCAN, and TCRdist sequence similarity was added for clustering within HLA-allele-positive subsets. Repertoires with fewer than 30,000 or more than 120,000 public chains, plus five repertoires with anomalous nucleotide sharing, were excluded from co-occurrence clustering. TCRdb re-hosts the immuneACCESS table, in-frame sequences only. Its copies lack some clones; in the studies checked, an unresolved V gene accounts for under half of them, and the cause for the rest is not known. Clonal size and the V and J genes are those of that table, whereas D and trimming came from the DNA. The sample contains around 250,000 clones, around 90% of them found a single time. The top ten constitute about 1.7% of the sample.

With respect to this clone: There is no known antigen for this receptor. Base qualities were left out, and no much larger clone turns up one base away.

The cohort was made up of under 800 healthy bone marrow donors. At the time of sampling, all cohort members were nominally healthy, though unrecorded immune exposures were likely present. The donor was CMV seronegative and belonged to the group of under 400 seronegative cohort members. Every donor gave a peripheral blood sample, and the peripheral blood mononuclear cells from that sample were used for TCR beta sequencing. Genomic DNA extraction from the blood cell samples was performed with the Qiagen DNeasy Blood Extraction Kit. The rearranged segments are TRBV4-2 and TRBJ2-1; 11 junctional bases match TRBD2. Sequenced sample: PBMCs. The sequence was collected from a girl aged 2-10 years in good health and CMV-seronegative. The CDR3: CASSQDGGGTSGGSNNEQFF. The DNA is TGTGCCAGCAGCCAAGATGGTGGGGGAACTAGCGGGGGAAGCAACAATGAGCAGTTCTTC.